The clone carrying this T cell receptor (beta chain) was picked up a small number of times. The data were obtained in a study of beta chain features in type 1 diabetes. The sequenced template was cDNA made from the entire isolated RNA. Libraries were prepared by immunoSEQ multiplex PCR; TCRdb keeps only in-frame clonotypes and omits some of them. The sample has around 160,000 clones, roughly 48% seen once. The CDR3 extends over 11 amino acids. V was shortened by 5 bases and J by 2 bases, with 3 bases between the two germline ends. The V gene's germline CDR1 is SNHLY and CDR2 FYNNEI. The gene calls are TRBV2 and TRBJ1-2; D unclear. The receptor's source is a man aged 18 to 29 in good health. Sequencing was done on a sample of Tregs from blood. The CDR3, as DNA: TGTGCCAGCAGTCAGAACTATGGCTACACCTTC. Residues: CASSQNYGYTF.